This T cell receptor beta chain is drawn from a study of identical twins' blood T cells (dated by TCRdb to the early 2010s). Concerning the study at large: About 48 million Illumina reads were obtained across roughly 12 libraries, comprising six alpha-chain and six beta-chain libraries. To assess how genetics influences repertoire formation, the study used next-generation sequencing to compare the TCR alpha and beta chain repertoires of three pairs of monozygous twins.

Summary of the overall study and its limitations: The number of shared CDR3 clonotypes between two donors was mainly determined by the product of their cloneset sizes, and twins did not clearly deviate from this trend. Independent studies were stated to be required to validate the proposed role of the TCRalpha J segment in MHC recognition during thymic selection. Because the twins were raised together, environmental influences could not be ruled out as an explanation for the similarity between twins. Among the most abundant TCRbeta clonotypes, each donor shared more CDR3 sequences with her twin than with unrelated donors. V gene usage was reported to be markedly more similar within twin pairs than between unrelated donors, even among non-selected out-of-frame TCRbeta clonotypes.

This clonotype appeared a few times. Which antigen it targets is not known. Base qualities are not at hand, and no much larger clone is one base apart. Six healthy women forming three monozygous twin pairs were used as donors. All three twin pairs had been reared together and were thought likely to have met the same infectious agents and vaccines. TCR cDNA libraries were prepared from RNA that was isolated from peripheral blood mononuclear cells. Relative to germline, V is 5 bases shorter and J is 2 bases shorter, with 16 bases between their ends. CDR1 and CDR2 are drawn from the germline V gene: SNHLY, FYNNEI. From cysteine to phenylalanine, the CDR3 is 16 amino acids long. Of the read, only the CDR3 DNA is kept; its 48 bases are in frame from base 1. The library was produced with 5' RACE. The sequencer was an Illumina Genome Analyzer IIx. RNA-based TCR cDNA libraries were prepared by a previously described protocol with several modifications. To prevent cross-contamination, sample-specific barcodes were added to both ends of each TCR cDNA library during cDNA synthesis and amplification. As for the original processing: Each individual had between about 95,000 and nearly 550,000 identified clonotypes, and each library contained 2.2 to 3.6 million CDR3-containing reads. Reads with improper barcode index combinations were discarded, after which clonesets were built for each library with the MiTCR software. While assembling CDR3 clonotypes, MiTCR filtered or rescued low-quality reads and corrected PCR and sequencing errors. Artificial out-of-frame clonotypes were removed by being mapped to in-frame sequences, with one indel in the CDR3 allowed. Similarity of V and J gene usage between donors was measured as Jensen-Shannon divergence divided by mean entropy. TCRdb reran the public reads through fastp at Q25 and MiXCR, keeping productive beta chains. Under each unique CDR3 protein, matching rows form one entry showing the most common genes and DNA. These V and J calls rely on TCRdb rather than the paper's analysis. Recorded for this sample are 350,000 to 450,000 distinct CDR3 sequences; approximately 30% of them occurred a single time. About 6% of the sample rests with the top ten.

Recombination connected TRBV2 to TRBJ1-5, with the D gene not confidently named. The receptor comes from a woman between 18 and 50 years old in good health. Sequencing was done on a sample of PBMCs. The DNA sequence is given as TGTGCCAGCAGTCTTGGGAAAGGAATGGGCAATCAGCCCCAGCATTTT. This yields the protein CASSLGKGMGNQPQHF.